Listed here are 5 T cell receptor beta chains from one sample, sequenced in a study of T cell repertoires in cytomegalovirus infection. These receptors lack a known antigen. Via MiXCR, TCRdb re-called the reads, giving one row per CDR3 protein. In the table there are 110,000 or so distinct CDR3 sequences, around 31% of which are singletons. The sample here was CD8+ T cells from cultured PBMCs, taken from culture after CMV antigen stimulation. The receptors were gathered from a human donor in good health (CMV status not recorded). Some clones in this sample may be carry-over from other donors' samples.

There are a few counts of this clonotype. The CDR3 loop is CASSQDPIGDTQYF. The DNA of the CDR3 is TGTGCCAGCAGCCAAGATCCTATCGGAGATACGCAGTATTTT. V is TRBV3-1 and J is TRBJ2-3; D gene ambiguous. The CDR3 covers 14 residues. Germline CDR1 LGHDT, CDR2 YNNKEL (reference sequence). V lost 0 bases, J lost 5 bases, and 9 bases lay in between.

This clonotype was counted a few times. The chain recombines TRBV7-9 with TRBJ2-7; possibly TRBD1 or TRBD2 for D (6 bases each). V lost 4 bases and J 5 bases, leaving 15 bases between the germline ends. The CDR3 loop spans 14 amino acids. Germline loops: CDR1 SEHNR, CDR2 FQNEAQ (reference sequence). The CDR3 DNA sequence: TGTGCCAGCAGCTCGGGGGCTAATGGCCACGAGCAGTACTTC. Translated, it gives CASSSGANGHEQYF.

Here the CDR3 DNA reads TGTGCCAGCAGCTTTAGCGTAATTACAGGGGAAAGTGGCTACACCTTC. It codes for CASSFSVITGESGYTF. J is TRBJ1-2 and V is TRBV7-8; 7 nucleotides line up with TRBD1. Germline lookup yields CDR1 SGHVS and CDR2 FQNEAQ. V lost 3 bases and J lost 7; bases outside the gene matches: 14. The CDR3 spans 16 residues.

This clonotype was observed a handful of times. V is TRBV7-8 and J is TRBJ2-7, with D possibly being TRBD2 (6 bases). CDR3 length: 13 residues. The V end lost 2 bases, the J end lost 6 bases, and 11 bases lay between the germline ends. The germline gives CDR1 SGHVS, CDR2 FQNEAQ. The DNA for the CDR3 is TGTGCCAGCAGCTTATCCGGGAGCCGCGAGCAGTACTTC. It codes for CASSLSGSREQYF.

The J gene is TRBJ2-7, the V gene TRBV23-1; weak D call: TRBD1 (6 bases). TRBV23-1 is placed among ORFs of uncertain function. The CDR3 extends over 15 amino acids. V was pared by 0 bases and J by 3 bases, with 12 bases between. CDR3 amino acids: CASSQSGQGFYEQYF. In DNA form, the CDR3 reads TGCGCCAGCAGTCAATCGGGGCAGGGGTTCTACGAGCAGTACTTC.